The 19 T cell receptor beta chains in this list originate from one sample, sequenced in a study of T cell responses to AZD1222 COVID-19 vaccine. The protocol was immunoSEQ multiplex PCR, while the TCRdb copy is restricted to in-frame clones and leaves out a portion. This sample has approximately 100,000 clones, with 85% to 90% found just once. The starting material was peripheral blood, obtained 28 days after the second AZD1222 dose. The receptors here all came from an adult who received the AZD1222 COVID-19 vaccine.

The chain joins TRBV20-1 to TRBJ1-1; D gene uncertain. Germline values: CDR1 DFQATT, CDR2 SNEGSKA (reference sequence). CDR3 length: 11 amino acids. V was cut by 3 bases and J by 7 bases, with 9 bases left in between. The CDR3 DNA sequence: TGCAGTGCTAGTAGGGTTCATGAAGCTTTCTTT. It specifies CSASRVHEAFF.

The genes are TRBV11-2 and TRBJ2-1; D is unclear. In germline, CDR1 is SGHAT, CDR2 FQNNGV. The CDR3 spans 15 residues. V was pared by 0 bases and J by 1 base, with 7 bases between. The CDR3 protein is CASSLDSPSYNEQFF. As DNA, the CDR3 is TGTGCCAGCAGCTTAGATTCCCCTTCCTACAATGAGCAGTTCTTC.

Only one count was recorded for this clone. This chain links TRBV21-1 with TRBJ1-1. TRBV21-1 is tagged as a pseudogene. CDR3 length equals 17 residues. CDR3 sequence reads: CASSKGRPRGRSGEAFF. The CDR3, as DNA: TGTGCCAGCAGCAAAGGTAGGCCCCGGGGCCGATCGGGTGAAGCTTTCTTT.

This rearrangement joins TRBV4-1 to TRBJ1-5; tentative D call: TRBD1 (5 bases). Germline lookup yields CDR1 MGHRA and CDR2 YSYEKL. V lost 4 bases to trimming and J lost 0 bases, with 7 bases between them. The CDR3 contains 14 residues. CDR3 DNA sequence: TGCGCCAGCAGCCGGGGCAGTAGCAATCAGCCCCAGCATTTT. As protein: CASSRGSSNQPQHF.

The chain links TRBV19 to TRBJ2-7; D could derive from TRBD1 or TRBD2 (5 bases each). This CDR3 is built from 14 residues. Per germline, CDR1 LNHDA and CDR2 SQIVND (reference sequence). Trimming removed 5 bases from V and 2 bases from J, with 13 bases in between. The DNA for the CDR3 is TGTGCCAGTAGTTTCCCCGGGGCCCCCTACGAGCAGTACTTC. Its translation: CASSFPGAPYEQYF. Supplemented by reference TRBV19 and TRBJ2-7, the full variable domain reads DGGITQSPKYLFRKEGQNVTLSCEQNLNHDAMYWYRQDPGQGLRLIYYSQIVNDFQKGDIAEGYSVSREKKESFPLTVTSAQKNPTAFYLCASSFPGAPYEQYFGPGTRLTVT.

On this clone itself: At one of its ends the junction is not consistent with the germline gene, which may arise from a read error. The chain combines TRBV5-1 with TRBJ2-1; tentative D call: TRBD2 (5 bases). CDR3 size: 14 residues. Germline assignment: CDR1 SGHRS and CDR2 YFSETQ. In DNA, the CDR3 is TGCGCCAGCAGCCCGAGGGCGTCCTTCAATGAGCAGTTCTTC. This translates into CASSPRASFNEQFF.

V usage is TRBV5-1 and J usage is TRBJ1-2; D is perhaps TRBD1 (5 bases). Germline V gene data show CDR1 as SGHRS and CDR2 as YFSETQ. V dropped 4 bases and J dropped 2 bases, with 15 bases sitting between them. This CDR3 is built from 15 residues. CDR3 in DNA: TGCGCCAGCAGCGCGGAGAACCGGGACAACTATGGCTACACCTTC. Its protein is CASSAENRDNYGYTF. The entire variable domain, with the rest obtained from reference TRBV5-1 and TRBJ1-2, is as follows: KAGVTQTPRYLIKTRGQQVTLSCSPISGHRSVSWYQQTPGQGLQFLFEYFSETQRNKGNFPGRFSGRQFSNSRSEMNVSTLELGDSALYLCASSAENRDNYGYTFGSGTRLTVV.

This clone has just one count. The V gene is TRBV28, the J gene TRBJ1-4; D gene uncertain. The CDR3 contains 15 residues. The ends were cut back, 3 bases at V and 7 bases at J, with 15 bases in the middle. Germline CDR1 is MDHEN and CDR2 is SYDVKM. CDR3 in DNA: TGTGCCAGCAGTTTCCGAAAGGGATGGGTTGAAAAACTGTTTTTT. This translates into CASSFRKGWVEKLFF. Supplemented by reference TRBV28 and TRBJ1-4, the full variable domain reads DVKVTQSSRYLVKRTGEKVFLECVQDMDHENMFWYRQDPGLGLRLIYFSYDVKMKEKGDIPEGYSVSREKKERFSLILESASTNQTSMYLCASSFRKGWVEKLFFGSGTQLSVL.

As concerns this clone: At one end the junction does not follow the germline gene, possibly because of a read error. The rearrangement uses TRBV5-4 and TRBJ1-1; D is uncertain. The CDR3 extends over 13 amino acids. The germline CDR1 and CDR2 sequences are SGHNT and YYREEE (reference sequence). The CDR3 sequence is CASSLDRVSAFIF. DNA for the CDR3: TGTGCCAGCAGCTTGGACCGGGTCAGTGCCTTTATCTTT.

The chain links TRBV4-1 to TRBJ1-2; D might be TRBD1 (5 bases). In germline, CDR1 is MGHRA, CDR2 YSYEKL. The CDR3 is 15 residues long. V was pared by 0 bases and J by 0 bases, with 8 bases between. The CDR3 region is CASSQDPTANYGYTF. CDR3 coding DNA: TGCGCCAGCAGCCAAGACCCGACAGCTAACTATGGCTACACCTTC.

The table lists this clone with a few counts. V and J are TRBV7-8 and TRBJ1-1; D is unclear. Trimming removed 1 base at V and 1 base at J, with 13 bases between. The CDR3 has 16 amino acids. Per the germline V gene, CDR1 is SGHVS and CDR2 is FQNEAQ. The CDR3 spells CASSLGAFKGNTEAFF. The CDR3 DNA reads TGTGCCAGCAGCTTAGGGGCATTCAAGGGGAACACTGAAGCTTTCTTT.

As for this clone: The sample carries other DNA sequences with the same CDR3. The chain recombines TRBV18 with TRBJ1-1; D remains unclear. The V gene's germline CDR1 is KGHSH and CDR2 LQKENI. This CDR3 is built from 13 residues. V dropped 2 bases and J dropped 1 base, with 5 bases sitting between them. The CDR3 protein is CASSPAGNTEAFF. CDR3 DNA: TGTGCCAGCTCACCAGCAGGGAACACTGAAGCTTTCTTT.

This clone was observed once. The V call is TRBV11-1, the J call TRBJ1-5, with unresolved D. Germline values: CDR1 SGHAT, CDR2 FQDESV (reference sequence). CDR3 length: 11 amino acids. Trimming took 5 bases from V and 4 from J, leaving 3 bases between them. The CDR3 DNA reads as TGTGCCAGCAGCCCGAATCAGCCCCAGCATTTT. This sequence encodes CASSPNQPQHF.

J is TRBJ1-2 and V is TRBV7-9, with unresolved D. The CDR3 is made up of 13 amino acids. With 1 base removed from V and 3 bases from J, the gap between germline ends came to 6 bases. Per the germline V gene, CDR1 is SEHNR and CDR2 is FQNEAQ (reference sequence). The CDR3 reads CASSLGRDYGYTF. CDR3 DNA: TGTGCCAGCAGCTTAGGTCGGGACTATGGCTACACCTTC.

This CDR3 reads CASSLLGGWTEAFF. In DNA form, the CDR3 reads TGCGCCAGCAGCCTGTTAGGGGGCTGGACTGAAGCTTTCTTT. The chain has TRBV5-1 and TRBJ1-1; 7 bases fit TRBD1. V lost 4 bases and J lost 5; bases outside the gene matches: 8. The CDR3 covers 14 residues. Germline V gene data show CDR1 as SGHRS and CDR2 as YFSETQ.

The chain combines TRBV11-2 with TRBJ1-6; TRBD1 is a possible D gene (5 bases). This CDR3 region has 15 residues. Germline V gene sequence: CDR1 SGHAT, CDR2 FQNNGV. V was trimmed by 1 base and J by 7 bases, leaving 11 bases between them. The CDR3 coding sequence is TGTGCCAGCAGCTTAGGCGGGGGTTGGAATTCACCCCTCCACTTT. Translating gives CASSLGGGWNSPLHF.

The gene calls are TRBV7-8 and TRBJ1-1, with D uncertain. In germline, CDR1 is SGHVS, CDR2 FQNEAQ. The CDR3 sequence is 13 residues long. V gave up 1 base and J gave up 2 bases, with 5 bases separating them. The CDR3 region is CASSLGINTEAFF. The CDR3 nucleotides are TGTGCCAGCAGCTTAGGCATTAACACTGAAGCTTTCTTT.

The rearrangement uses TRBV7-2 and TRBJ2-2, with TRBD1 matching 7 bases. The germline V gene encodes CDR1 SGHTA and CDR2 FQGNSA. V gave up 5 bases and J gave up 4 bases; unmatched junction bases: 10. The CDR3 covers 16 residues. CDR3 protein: CASSLLGQGVTGELFF. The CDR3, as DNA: TGTGCCAGCAGCCTGCTGGGCCAGGGGGTCACCGGGGAGCTGTTTTTT.

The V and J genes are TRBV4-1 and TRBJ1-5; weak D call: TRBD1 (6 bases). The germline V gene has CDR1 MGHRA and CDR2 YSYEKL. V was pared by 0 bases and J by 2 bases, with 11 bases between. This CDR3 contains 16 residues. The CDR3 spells CASSQDYNRGNQPQHF. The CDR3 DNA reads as TGCGCCAGCAGCCAAGATTATAACAGGGGCAATCAGCCCCAGCATTTT.